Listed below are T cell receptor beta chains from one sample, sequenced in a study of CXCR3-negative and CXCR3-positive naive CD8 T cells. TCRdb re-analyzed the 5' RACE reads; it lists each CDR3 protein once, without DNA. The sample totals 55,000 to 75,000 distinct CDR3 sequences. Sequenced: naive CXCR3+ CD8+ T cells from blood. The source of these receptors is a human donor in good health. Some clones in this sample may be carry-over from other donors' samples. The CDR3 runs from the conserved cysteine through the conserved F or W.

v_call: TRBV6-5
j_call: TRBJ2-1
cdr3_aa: CASSYSGDSGGTEQFF

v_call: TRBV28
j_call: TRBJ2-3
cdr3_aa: CASSSAGTGPSTDTQYF

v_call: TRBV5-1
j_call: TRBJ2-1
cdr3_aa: CASRQDSYNEQFF

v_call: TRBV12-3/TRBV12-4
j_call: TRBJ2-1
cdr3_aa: CASAISSNNEQFF

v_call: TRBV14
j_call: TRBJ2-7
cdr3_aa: CASSQDPFPEQYF

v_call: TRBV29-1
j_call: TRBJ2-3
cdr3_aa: CSAVTGGLTDTQYF

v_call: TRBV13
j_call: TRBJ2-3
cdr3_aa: CASSLVAGPTTDTQYF

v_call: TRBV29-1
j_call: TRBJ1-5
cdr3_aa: CSVALSGNQPQHF

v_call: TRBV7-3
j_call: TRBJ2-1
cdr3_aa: CASSLTLSGYNEQFF

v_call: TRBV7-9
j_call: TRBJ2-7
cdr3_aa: CASSGADYEQYF

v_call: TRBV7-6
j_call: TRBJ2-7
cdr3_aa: CASREQGTYEQYF

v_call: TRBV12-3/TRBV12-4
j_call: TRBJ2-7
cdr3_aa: CASSFVLGGEQYF

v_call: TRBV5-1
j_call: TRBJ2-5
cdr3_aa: CASRREGSQYF

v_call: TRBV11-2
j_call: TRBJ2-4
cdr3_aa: CASSLESDRGLAKNIQYF

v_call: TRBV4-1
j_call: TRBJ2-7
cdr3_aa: CASSKDRGFEQYF

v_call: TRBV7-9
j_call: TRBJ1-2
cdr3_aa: CASSSRTGDTRNYGYTF

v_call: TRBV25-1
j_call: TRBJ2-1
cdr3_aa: CASSEPGDYGEQFF

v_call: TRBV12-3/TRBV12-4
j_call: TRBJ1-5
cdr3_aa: CASSFSGVSNQPQHF

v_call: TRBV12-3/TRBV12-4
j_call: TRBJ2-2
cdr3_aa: CATRGTGELFF

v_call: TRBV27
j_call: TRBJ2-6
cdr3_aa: CASSLGSGANVLTF

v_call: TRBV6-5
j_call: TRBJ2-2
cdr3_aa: CATNPFVGCPSTNTGELFF

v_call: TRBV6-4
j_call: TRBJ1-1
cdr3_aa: CASSDEPQVGGMNTEAFF

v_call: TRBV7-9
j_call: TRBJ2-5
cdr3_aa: CASSSSGEQETQYF

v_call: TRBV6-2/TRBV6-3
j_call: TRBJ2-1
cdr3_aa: CASSYSPNNEQFF

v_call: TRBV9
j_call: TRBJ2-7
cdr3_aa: CASSAGTGYEQYF

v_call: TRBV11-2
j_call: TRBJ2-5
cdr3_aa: CASSEGQANQETQYF

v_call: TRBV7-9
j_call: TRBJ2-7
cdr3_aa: CASSPPEAGVSYEQYF

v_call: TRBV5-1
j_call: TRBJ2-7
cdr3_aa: CASSLVPVAYEQYF

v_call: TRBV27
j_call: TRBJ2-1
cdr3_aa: CASSQVNSGTLFGNEQFF

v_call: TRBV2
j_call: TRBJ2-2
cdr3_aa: CASVGRNTGELFF

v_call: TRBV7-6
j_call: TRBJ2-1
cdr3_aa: CASSLATGSSSYNEQFF

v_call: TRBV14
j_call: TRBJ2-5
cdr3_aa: CASSHIIQETQYF

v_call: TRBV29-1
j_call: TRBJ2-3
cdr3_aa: CSVEGTGVKADTQYF

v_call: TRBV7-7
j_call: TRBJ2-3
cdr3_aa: CASSPGTGYIDTQYF

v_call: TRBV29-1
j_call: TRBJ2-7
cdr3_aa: CSVEGRDSNSYEQYF

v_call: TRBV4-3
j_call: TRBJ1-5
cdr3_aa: CASSQDYRGYSNQPQHF

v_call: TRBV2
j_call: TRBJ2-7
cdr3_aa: CASSTSGSYEQYF

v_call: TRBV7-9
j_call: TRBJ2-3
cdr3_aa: CASSFRPTSGGPDTQYF

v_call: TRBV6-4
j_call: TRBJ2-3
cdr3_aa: CASSERGGASDTQYF

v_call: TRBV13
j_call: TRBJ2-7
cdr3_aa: CASSTGLQDYEQYF